This TCR beta chain was retrieved from a study of shared clonotypes between healthy human individuals. The wider study: The study drew on a couple of women and three men aged 18 to 49 as donors. Study-wide results and caveats: Several donors showed sharing of approximately 5% of naive CD4 clonotypes.

The CDR3 covers 15 residues. The V and J ends lost 0 bases and 7 bases respectively, with 12 bases between them. Germline-derived CDR1 and CDR2 are ENHRY and SYGVKD. The assay was immunoSEQ multiplex PCR, and TCRdb's table has in-frame clones only and misses some. The top ten clones hold roughly 0.13% of a sample with more than 2 million clones, approximately 94% of them seen once. A remark on this clone: Antigen: not known.

CD4+ cells yielded CD45RA+ naive and CD45RA-negative memory subsets. Sequenced: naive CD4+ T cells sorted from blood. Subset given: CD45RA+ positively selected. J is TRBJ1-4 and V is TRBV10-3; D is possibly TRBD1 (6 bases). The clonotype comes from a man younger than 30 in good health. CDR3 sequence (DNA): TGTGCCATCAGTGAGTCGCAGGGGACGGGTGAAAAACTGTTTTTT. Translation gives CAISESQGTGEKLFF.